The rows below give T cell receptor beta chains drawn from one sample of a study of T cell responses to AZD1222 COVID-19 vaccine. Clones were sequenced by immunoSEQ multiplex PCR, and TCRdb holds only the in-frame ones, with some missing. The profile shows about 100,000 clones, 88% of them singletons. The sequences come from peripheral blood, collected on day 0 of AZD1222 vaccination. The receptors originated from an adult in good health. CDR3s include the opening cysteine and the closing phenylalanine or tryptophan. A D gene is named only where the DNA matches it firmly. Clone size appears in some rows only: once, few, many, or a class for an expanded clone.

D gene: .
V gene: TRBV9
J gene: TRBJ2-7
clone size: .
CDR3 DNA: TGTGCCAGCAGCGTAGGGACCATTACGGGGGCGAGCTCCTACGAGCAGTACTTC
CDR3 protein: CASSVGTITGASSYEQYF

D gene: TRBD1
V gene: TRBV7-2
J gene: TRBJ1-4
clone size: .
CDR3 DNA: TGTGCCAGCAGCCACGACAGGGGCCATGAAAAACTGTTTTTT
CDR3 protein: CASSHDRGHEKLFF

D gene: .
V gene: TRBV4-1
J gene: TRBJ1-1
clone size: .
CDR3 DNA: TGCGCCAGCAGCCAAGATGAGGACAGAGAGTCCGACGACAAAGCTTTCTTT
CDR3 protein: CASSQDEDRESDDKAFF

D gene: .
V gene: TRBV4-3
J gene: TRBJ2-7
clone size: .
CDR3 DNA: TGCGCCAGCAGCCAAGAGAACGGGGGGCGATTTTACGAGCAGTACTTC
CDR3 protein: CASSQENGGRFYEQYF

D gene: .
V gene: TRBV15
J gene: TRBJ1-2
clone size: .
CDR3 DNA: TGTGCCACCAGCAGAGATCTCACAGGGACCTATGGCTACACCTTC
CDR3 protein: CATSRDLTGTYGYTF

D gene: .
V gene: TRBV7-9
J gene: TRBJ1-1
clone size: .
CDR3 DNA: TGTGCCAGCAGCCTGCGGTCGGACACTGAAGCTTTCTTT
CDR3 protein: CASSLRSDTEAFF

D gene: .
V gene: TRBV7-9
J gene: TRBJ2-3
clone size: .
CDR3 DNA: TGTGCCAGCAGCTCGTGGAGCGGATTAAGCACAGATACGCAGTATTTT
CDR3 protein: CASSSWSGLSTDTQYF

D gene: .
V gene: TRBV19
J gene: TRBJ2-2
clone size: .
CDR3 DNA: TGTGCCAGTAGTTTCCGGGTGACCGGGGAGCTGTTTTTT
CDR3 protein: CASSFRVTGELFF

D gene: TRBD2
V gene: TRBV6-5
J gene: TRBJ2-7
clone size: .
CDR3 DNA: TGTGCCAGCAGGGTGGCGGGAGTCAGCCCCTACGAGCAGTACTTC
CDR3 protein: CASRVAGVSPYEQYF

D gene: .
V gene: TRBV7-3
J gene: TRBJ2-7
clone size: few
CDR3 DNA: TGTGCCAGCAGCTCGACAGGTTTCTCCTACGAGCAGTACTTC
CDR3 protein: CASSSTGFSYEQYF

D gene: TRBD1
V gene: TRBV4-1
J gene: TRBJ1-6
clone size: .
CDR3 DNA: TGCGCCAGCAGCCACTCTAAAAAATCCCGGGACAGTCACGATTCACCCCTCCACTTT
CDR3 protein: CASSHSKKSRDSHDSPLHF